Listed below are T cell receptor beta chains from one sample, sequenced in a study of cytomegalovirus exposure and HLA in healthy donors. The repertoire was sequenced with immunoSEQ multiplex PCR; TCRdb's copy has only in-frame clones and lacks some. This table has 90,000 to 150,000 clones, around 85% appearing once. Sequencing was done on a sample of PBMCs. Every receptor here comes from a woman aged 25 to 39 in good health and CMV-seronegative. Each CDR3 is given with its conserved first and last residue. A D gene is named only where the DNA matches it firmly. Clone size is stated in some rows and not others, as once, few, many or a class when expanded.

j_call	clone_size	v_call	d_call	cdr3_nt	cdr3_aa
TRBJ2-5	.	TRBV20-1	.	TGCAGTGCTAGCAAGAGAGGTCCCCAGTACTTC	CSASKRGPQYF
TRBJ2-6	.	TRBV6-1	.	TGTGCCAGCAGTGAAGCTAAGGGGCGATGGGCCAACGTCCTGACTTTC	CASSEAKGRWANVLTF
TRBJ2-7	.	TRBV19	.	TGTGCCAGTAGCCCTCTGGGGAGCTCCTACGAGCAGTACTTC	CASSPLGSSYEQYF
TRBJ1-3	.	TRBV6-6	.	TGTGCCAGCAGTTACGCACCAGGCGACTCTGGAAACACCATATATTTT	CASSYAPGDSGNTIYF
TRBJ1-2	.	TRBV5-4	.	TGTGCCAGCAGCTTGGACAGGGCCCGAACCCATGGCTACACCTTC	CASSLDRARTHGYTF
TRBJ1-4	.	TRBV9	.	TGTGCCAGCAGCGTACGGGAGGCAACTAATGAAAAACTGTTTTTT	CASSVREATNEKLFF
TRBJ2-5	once	TRBV19	TRBD1	TGTGCCAGTAGTCCAGGGACAGGGGGAGAACAAGAGACCCAGTACTTC	CASSPGTGGEQETQYF
TRBJ2-2	.	TRBV5-6	.	TGTGCCAGCAGACAGGCTGTACGTCCCGGGGAGCTGTTTTTT	CASRQAVRPGELFF
TRBJ2-2	.	TRBV27	TRBD1	TGTGCCAGCCGAAGGGGGCGTAGTTCCGGGGAGCTGTTTTTT	CASRRGRSSGELFF
TRBJ2-7	once	TRBV5-1	TRBD2	TGCGCCAGCAGCACAATGACTAGCGGCCTTAACGAGCAGTACTTC	CASSTMTSGLNEQYF
TRBJ1-5	.	TRBV7-8	.	TGTGCCAGCGCCCCCACATCGAGACAGAGCAATCAGCCCCAGCATTTT	CASAPTSRQSNQPQHF
TRBJ2-7	.	TRBV6-5	.	TGTGCCGGCCGAGGCTCCTACGAGCAGTACTTC	CAGRGSYEQYF
TRBJ2-7	once	TRBV4-2	TRBD2	TGTGCCAGCAGCCAAGATGGTTGGCGGGGGGCATACGAGCAGTACTTC	CASSQDGWRGAYEQYF
TRBJ2-1	.	TRBV7-2	TRBD1	TGTGCCAGCAGCCCAGGGACAGGTAATGAGCAGTTCTTC	CASSPGTGNEQFF
TRBJ2-3	few	TRBV10-1	TRBD1	TGCGCCAGCAGCCCGGGACAGATGGATACAGATACGCAGTATTTT	CASSPGQMDTDTQYF
TRBJ1-2	.	TRBV2	TRBD1	TGTGCCAGCAGTAACAGGGGCTCTAACTATGGCTACACCTTC	CASSNRGSNYGYTF
TRBJ2-2	.	TRBV7-2	TRBD2	TGTGCCAGCAGCCTTAGCGGGGGACCACAAGGTGGGGAGCTGTTTTTT	CASSLSGGPQGGELFF
TRBJ1-6	.	TRBV30	.	TGTGCCTGGAACGGAGGCAGGAATTTTAATTCACCCCTCCACTTT	CAWNGGRNFNSPLHF
TRBJ1-5	.	TRBV11-1	.	TGTGCCAGCAGCTTCTTGTGGGGAAGGCGGGACGGCAATCAGCCCCAGCATTTT	CASSFLWGRRDGNQPQHF
TRBJ2-3	.	TRBV7-9	TRBD2	TGTGCCAGCAGCTTACTAGCGGGGCTCACAGATACGCAGTATTTT	CASSLLAGLTDTQYF
TRBJ1-2	.	TRBV30	TRBD1	TGTGCCTGGAGGGCCCCCGGGACAGGGAATTTTGGTGGCTACACCTTC	CAWRAPGTGNFGGYTF
TRBJ2-6	.	TRBV5-4	.	TGTGCCAGCAGCCCGTCCCAGTTAAGCTCTGGGGCCAACGTCCTGACTTTC	CASSPSQLSSGANVLTF
TRBJ1-1	.	TRBV6-5	.	TGTGCCAGCAGTCTCGGAGGGGTGAACACTGAAGCTTTCTTT	CASSLGGVNTEAFF
TRBJ1-2	.	TRBV30	.	TGTGCCTGGAGGCACGGGACTGCTGAAGGGGGCTACACCTTC	CAWRHGTAEGGYTF
TRBJ1-2	.	TRBV11-2	.	TGTGCCAGCAGCCCCCAGGCTACAGGGTCCTATGGCTACACCTTC	CASSPQATGSYGYTF
TRBJ1-3	.	TRBV2	.	TGTGCCAGCAAACGTGGGCCTGGAAACACCATATATTTT	CASKRGPGNTIYF
TRBJ1-5	.	TRBV14	.	TGTGCCAGCAGCCCGGGCAGGGGCGAGCCCCAGCATTTT	CASSPGRGEPQHF
TRBJ2-7	medium-sized	TRBV11-1	TRBD1	TGTGCCAGCAGCCGACAGGGGGCTACGGGGGAGCAGTACTTC	CASSRQGATGEQYF
TRBJ2-6	once	TRBV6-6	.	TGTGCCAGCAGTAAGGACGGGGCTGGGGCCAACGTCCTGACTTTC	CASSKDGAGANVLTF
TRBJ1-2	once	TRBV11-2	.	TGTGCCAGCAGCCCCAAGGGCGATGAGGGCGACTATGGCTACACCTTC	CASSPKGDEGDYGYTF
TRBJ2-7	.	TRBV6-6	TRBD2	TGTGCCAGCAGCGTCCGGACTAGTTCCGAGCAGTACTTC	CASSVRTSSEQYF
TRBJ2-7	.	TRBV5-1	.	TGCGCCAGCAGCTTGGGATCGGGGGTTAAGGACGAGCAGTACTTC	CASSLGSGVKDEQYF
TRBJ2-3	.	TRBV9	TRBD1	TGTGCCAGCAGCGTAGGGGACAGGGGCACAGATACGCAGTATTTT	CASSVGDRGTDTQYF
TRBJ1-4	.	TRBV6-6	TRBD1	TGTGCCAGCAGACAGGGACAGCTTAAGGAAAAACTGTTTTTT	CASRQGQLKEKLFF
TRBJ1-2	once	TRBV6-5	.	TGTGCCAGCAGTCCTAACGGGGGGTATGGCTACACCTTC	CASSPNGGYGYTF
TRBJ1-1	.	TRBV6-5	TRBD1	TGTGCCAGCACTAACTTCAGGGGGCCGACCGCGAAAGCTTTCTTT	CASTNFRGPTAKAFF
TRBJ1-4	.	TRBV4-1	.	TGCGCCAGCAGCCAAGTCCTTAATGAAAAACTGTTTTTT	CASSQVLNEKLFF
TRBJ2-5	once	TRBV2	TRBD2	TGTGCCAGCAGGGCGGGAGGGTACCAAGAGACCCAGTACTTC	CASRAGGYQETQYF
TRBJ1-6	.	TRBV28	.	TGTGCCAGCAGCCCGGGACATAGCTCCTATAATTCACCCCTCCACTTT	CASSPGHSSYNSPLHF
TRBJ1-5	.	TRBV19	.	TGTGCCAGTAGTATAGATCGGGGAAGGGCAGATCAGCCCCAGCATTTT	CASSIDRGRADQPQHF
TRBJ2-7	.	TRBV7-9	.	TGTGCCAGCAGCCATGCACCTAGGAACTACGAGCAGTACTTC	CASSHAPRNYEQYF
TRBJ2-3	once	TRBV7-9	.	TGTGCCAGCAGCGAGGGTCTTCTCAACACAGATACGCAGTATTTT	CASSEGLLNTDTQYF
TRBJ2-2	.	TRBV5-1	TRBD1	TGCGCCAGCAGCCACGGGACAGGGGGCACCGGGGAGCTGTTTTTT	CASSHGTGGTGELFF
TRBJ2-7	.	TRBV5-1	TRBD2	TGCGCCAGCAGCCCCGGGGGGGCGGGCTACGAGCAGTACTTC	CASSPGGAGYEQYF
TRBJ1-1	few	TRBV5-4	.	TGTGCCAGCAGCCTGGACGACAGTGAAGCTTTCTTT	CASSLDDSEAFF
TRBJ2-5	.	TRBV4-1	TRBD2	TGCGCCAGCAGCCAAGCAGGCGGGGGGGAGACCCAGTACTTC	CASSQAGGGETQYF
TRBJ1-3	.	TRBV30	TRBD1	TGTGCCTGGAAAGTTTGGGGACAGGTGGCTGGAAACACCATATATTTT	CAWKVWGQVAGNTIYF
TRBJ2-1	.	TRBV19	TRBD1	TGTGCCAGTAGCACCGGACAGGGCTTCGACAATGAGCAGTTCTTC	CASSTGQGFDNEQFF
TRBJ1-4	.	TRBV6-5	.	TGTGCCAGCAGTTACTCTAGGGGGACTAATGAAAAACTGTTTTTT	CASSYSRGTNEKLFF
TRBJ1-5	.	TRBV4-2	TRBD1	TGTGCCAGCAGCCAAGCTCCCGGCGGACAGGGGGCCGAGGCTAGTCAGCCCCAGCATTTT	CASSQAPGGQGAEASQPQHF
TRBJ2-5	.	TRBV11-3	TRBD2	TGTGCCAGCCGACCGACTAGCGGACTAGAGACCCAGTACTTC	CASRPTSGLETQYF
TRBJ2-7	.	TRBV9	.	TGTGCCAGCAGCGTAGGTCACAGGGAAGGCGAGCAGTACTTC	CASSVGHREGEQYF
TRBJ2-1	.	TRBV4-3	TRBD2	TGCGCCAGCAGCCCGCGTCTCAGCGGGGGTTTCTACAATGAGCAGTTCTTC	CASSPRLSGGFYNEQFF
TRBJ2-5	.	TRBV10-3	TRBD2	TGTGCCATCAGTGAGTCTAGGACTAGCGGGGGGGAGTACCAAGAGACCCAGTACTTC	CAISESRTSGGEYQETQYF
TRBJ2-5	.	TRBV2	TRBD2	TGTGCCAGCACGCTAGCGGGGGGGGTGGAGACCCAGTACTTC	CASTLAGGVETQYF
TRBJ2-6	.	TRBV7-9	TRBD1	TGTGCCAGCAGCTTACAGGGGGCTGGGGCCAACGTCCTGACTTTC	CASSLQGAGANVLTF
TRBJ1-2	.	TRBV7-2	TRBD1	TGTGCCAGCGGACGGACAGGCCTTAACTATGGCTACACCTTC	CASGRTGLNYGYTF
TRBJ1-1	.	TRBV9	TRBD1	TGTGCCAGCAGCGTTCAACGACCCGGGACAGGGAACACTGAAGCTTTCTTT	CASSVQRPGTGNTEAFF
TRBJ2-7	.	TRBV27	.	TGTGCCAGCAGTTCAACCTCGGACATCCACCACGAGCAGTACTTC	CASSSTSDIHHEQYF